These 3 T cell receptor beta chains came from one sample sequenced in a study of T cells after yellow fever vaccination. Each CDR3 protein gets one entry after TCRdb re-called the 5' RACE reads with MiXCR. The sample contains 450,000 to 600,000 distinct CDR3 sequences, about 15% of which appear only once. The sample here was PBMCs, taken about 5 days after the first yellow fever vaccination. All receptors come from a young man who received the YFV17D yellow fever vaccine.

The chain's CDR3 is CASSLLVGGGANVLTF. In DNA, the CDR3 is TGCGCCAGCAGCTTGCTTGTGGGCGGAGGGGCCAACGTCCTGACTTTC. The J gene is TRBJ2-6, the V gene TRBV5-1; no definite D call. In germline, CDR1 is SGHRS, CDR2 YFSETQ. The CDR3 has 16 residues. The V and J ends lost 1 base and 4 bases respectively, with 12 bases between them. The variable domain in full, completed from reference TRBV5-1 and TRBJ2-6, reads KAGVTQTPRYLIKTRGQQVTLSCSPISGHRSVSWYQQTPGQGLQFLFEYFSETQRNKGNFPGRFSGRQFSNSRSEMNVSTLELGDSALYLCASSLLVGGGANVLTFGAGSRLTVL.

The chain carries TRBV5-1 and TRBJ1-5; a possible D gene is TRBD1 (5 bases). The length of the CDR3 is 15 residues. Trimming stripped 1 base from V and 6 bases from J, with 14 bases between. Germline V gives CDR1 SGHRS, CDR2 YFSETQ. CDR3 coding DNA: TGCGCCAGCAGCTTGTTACCAGGGTCTAGTCAGCCCCAGCATTTT. As protein: CASSLLPGSSQPQHF.

V is TRBV11-2 and J is TRBJ1-1; no clear D. Trimming took 7 bases from V and 1 from J, leaving 10 bases between them. CDR1 is SGHAT and CDR2 is FQNNGV in the germline V gene. The CDR3 spans 13 residues. The CDR3 DNA reads as TGTGCCAGCACCCCGACAAGGAACACTGAAGCTTTCTTT. It is translated as CASTPTRNTEAFF.